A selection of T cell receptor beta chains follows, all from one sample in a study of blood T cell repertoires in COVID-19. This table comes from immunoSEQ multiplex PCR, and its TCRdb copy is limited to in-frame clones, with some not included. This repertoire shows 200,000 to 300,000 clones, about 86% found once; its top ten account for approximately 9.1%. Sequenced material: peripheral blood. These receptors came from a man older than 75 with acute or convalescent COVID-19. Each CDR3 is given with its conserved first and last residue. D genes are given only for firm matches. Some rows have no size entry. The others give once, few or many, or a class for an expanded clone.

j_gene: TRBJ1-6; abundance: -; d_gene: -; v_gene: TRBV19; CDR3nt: TGTGCCAGTAGGCCCTCACGAGGTGGAATTTCACCCCTCCACTTT; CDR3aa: CASRPSRGGISPLHF
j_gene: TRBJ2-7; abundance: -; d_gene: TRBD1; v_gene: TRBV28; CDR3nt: TGTGCCAGCAGTTCGGGACAGGGCCTCTACGAGCAGTACTTC; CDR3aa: CASSSGQGLYEQYF
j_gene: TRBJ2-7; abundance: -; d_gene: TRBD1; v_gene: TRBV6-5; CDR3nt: TGTGCCAGCAGCCTCCGACAGGGGGCGCGCTACGAGCAGTACTTC; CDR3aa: CASSLRQGARYEQYF
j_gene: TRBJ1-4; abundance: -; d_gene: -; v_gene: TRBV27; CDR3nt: TGTGCCAGTCGATCCAGGGGATCGTCAACTAATGAAAAACTGTTTTTT; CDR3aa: CASRSRGSSTNEKLFF
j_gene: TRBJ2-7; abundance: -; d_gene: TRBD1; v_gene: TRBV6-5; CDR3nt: TGTGCCAGTTCCCCCCGCAGGGGGCTGTACGAGCAGTACTTC; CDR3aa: CASSPRRGLYEQYF
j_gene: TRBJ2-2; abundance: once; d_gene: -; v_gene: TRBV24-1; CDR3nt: TGTGCCACCAGTGAGCAGGGGTTCAAGGCCGGGGAGCTGTTTTTT; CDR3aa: CATSEQGFKAGELFF
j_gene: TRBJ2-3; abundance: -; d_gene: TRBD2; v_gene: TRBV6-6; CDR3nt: TGTGCCAGCAGTCCGCTCCGCGGGACTAGCGGGGGCCGACGAGATACGCAGTATTTT; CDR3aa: CASSPLRGTSGGRRDTQYF
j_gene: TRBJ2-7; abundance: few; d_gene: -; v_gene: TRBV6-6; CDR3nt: TGTGCCAGCAGTACCTCGGGTGGAGCCCGTCTCGAGCAGTACTTC; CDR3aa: CASSTSGGARLEQYF
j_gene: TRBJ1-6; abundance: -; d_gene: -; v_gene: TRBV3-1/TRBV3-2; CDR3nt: TGTGCCAGCAGCCAAGGCCAGATTAATTCACCCCTCCACTTT; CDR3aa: CASSQGQINSPLHF
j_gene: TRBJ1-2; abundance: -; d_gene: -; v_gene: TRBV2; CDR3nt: TGTGCCAGCAGCACGGGGGTTGGGGGTAGAGGCTACACCTTC; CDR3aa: CASSTGVGGRGYTF
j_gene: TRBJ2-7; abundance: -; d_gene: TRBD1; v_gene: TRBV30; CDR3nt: TGTGCCTGGAGTCGGGACAGGGCTTCCTACGAGCAGTACTTC; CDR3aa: CAWSRDRASYEQYF
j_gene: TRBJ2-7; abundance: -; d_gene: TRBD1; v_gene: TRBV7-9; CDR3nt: TGTGCCAGCAGCAATCCGGGACAGGACTACGAGCAGTACTTC; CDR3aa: CASSNPGQDYEQYF
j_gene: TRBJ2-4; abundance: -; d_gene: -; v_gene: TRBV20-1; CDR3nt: TGCAGTGCTAGTGAGGGGGGACTAGCCAAAAACATTCAGTACTTC; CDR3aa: CSASEGGLAKNIQYF
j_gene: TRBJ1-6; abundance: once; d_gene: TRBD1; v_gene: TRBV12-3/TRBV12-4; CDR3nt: TGTGCCACCACAGGGGGGTATAGTTCACCCCTCCACTTT; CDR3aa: CATTGGYSSPLHF
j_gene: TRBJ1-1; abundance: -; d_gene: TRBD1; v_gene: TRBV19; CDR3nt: TGTGCCACCCAGACAGGGATTGAAGCTTTCTTT; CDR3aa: CATQTGIEAFF
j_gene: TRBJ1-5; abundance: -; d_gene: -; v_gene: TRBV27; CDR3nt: TGTGCCAGCAGTTCACGGACAGACTATCAGCCCCAGCATTTT; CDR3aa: CASSSRTDYQPQHF
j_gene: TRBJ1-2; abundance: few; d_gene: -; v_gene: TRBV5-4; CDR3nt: TGTGCCAGCAGAGTACAGGGATCTTATGGCTACACCTTC; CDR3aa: CASRVQGSYGYTF
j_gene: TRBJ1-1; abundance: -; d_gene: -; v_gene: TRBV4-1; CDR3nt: TGCGCCAGCAGCCATCCACCGGACGGGATCGCTGAAGCTTTCTTT; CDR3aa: CASSHPPDGIAEAFF
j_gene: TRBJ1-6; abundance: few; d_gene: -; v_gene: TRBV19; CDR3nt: TGTGCCAGTACGACAGTACATAATTCACCCCTCCACTTT; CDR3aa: CASTTVHNSPLHF
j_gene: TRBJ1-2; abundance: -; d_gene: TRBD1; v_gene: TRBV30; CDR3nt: TGTGCCTGGAGTTCGACCCTTGGACAGGGCCTTGGCTACACCTTC; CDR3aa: CAWSSTLGQGLGYTF
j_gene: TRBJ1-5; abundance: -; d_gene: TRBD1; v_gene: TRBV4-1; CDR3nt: TGCGCCAGCAGCCAAGTAGAGGGACAGGGGGGCCTCAATCAGCCCCAGCATTTT; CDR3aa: CASSQVEGQGGLNQPQHF
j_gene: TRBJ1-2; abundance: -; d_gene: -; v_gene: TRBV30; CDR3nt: TGTGCCTGGAACAGGCAAGCTAACTATGGCTACACCTTC; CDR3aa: CAWNRQANYGYTF
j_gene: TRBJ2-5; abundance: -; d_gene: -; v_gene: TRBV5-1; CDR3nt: TGCGCCAGCAGCTTTAAAGTGGCGGCAGGGGCCCAAGAGACCCAGTACTTC; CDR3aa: CASSFKVAAGAQETQYF
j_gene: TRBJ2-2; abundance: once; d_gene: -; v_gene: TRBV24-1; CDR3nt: TGTGCCACCAGAGGGGATACCGGGGAGCTGTTTTTT; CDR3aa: CATRGDTGELFF
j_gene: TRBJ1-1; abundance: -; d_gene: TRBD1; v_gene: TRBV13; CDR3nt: TGTGCCAGCAGGGGACAGGGAAGGACTGAAGCTTTCTTT; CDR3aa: CASRGQGRTEAFF
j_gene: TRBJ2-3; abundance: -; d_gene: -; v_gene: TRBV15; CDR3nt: TGTGCCACTCGGGGGCGGGAGAGTCCAGATACGCAGTATTTT; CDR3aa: CATRGRESPDTQYF
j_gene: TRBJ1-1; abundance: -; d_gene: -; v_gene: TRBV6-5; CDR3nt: TGTGCCAGCTATAAGAACACTGAAGCTTTCTTT; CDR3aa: CASYKNTEAFF
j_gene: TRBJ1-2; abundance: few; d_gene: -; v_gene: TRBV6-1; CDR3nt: TGTGCCAGCAGTGAAGCGCGCCCCTATGGCTACACCTTC; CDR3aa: CASSEARPYGYTF
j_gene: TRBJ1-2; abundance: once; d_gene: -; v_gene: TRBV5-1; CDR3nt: TGCGCCAGCAGCACCGACGGGGGTGGAAGAAACTATGGCTACACCTTC; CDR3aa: CASSTDGGGRNYGYTF
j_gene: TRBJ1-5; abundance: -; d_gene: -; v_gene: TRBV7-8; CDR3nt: TGTGCCAGCAGCTTAGGCGGCAGATTCCTATATAGCAATCAGCCCCAGCATTTT; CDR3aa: CASSLGGRFLYSNQPQHF
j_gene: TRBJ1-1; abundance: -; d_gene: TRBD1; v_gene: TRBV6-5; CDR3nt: TGTGCCAGCGGCTACAGACAGGGCGGTAACACTGAAGCTTTCTTT; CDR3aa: CASGYRQGGNTEAFF
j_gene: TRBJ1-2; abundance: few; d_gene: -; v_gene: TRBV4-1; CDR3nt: TGCGCCAGCAGCCAAGACCTCAGGGGAAGCTATGGCTACACCTTC; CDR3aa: CASSQDLRGSYGYTF
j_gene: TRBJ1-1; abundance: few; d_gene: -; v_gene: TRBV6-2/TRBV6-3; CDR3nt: TGTGCCAGCAGTTACTCCCCAGGTATCGCTGAAGCTTTCTTT; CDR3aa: CASSYSPGIAEAFF